These 6 T cell receptor beta chains originate from one sample sequenced in a study of immune evolution from preneoplasia to lung adenocarcinoma. Profiling relied on immunoSEQ multiplex PCR, and the TCRdb table lists in-frame clones only, not all of them. This table holds some 9,500 clones, 75% to 85% found once. The sequencing sample was made of FFPE lung adenocarcinoma in situ tissue. The receptors were gathered from an older person with lung adenocarcinoma.

The chain recombines TRBV4-1 with TRBJ2-1; D unresolved. The CDR3 consists of 15 residues. CDR1 MGHRA and CDR2 YSYEKL come from the germline V gene. Trimming removed 0 bases from V and 8 bases from J, with 14 bases in between. CDR3 amino acids: CASSQDLQQLHEQFF. CDR3 DNA: TGCGCCAGCAGCCAAGATCTCCAACAGCTGCATGAGCAGTTCTTC.

This clone appeared a few times. The chain is built from TRBV2 and TRBJ1-3; D ambiguous. This CDR3 is built from 14 residues. Trimming cost V 9 bases and J 0 bases, with 12 bases left between them. CDR1 is SNHLY, CDR2 FYNNEI, per germline. CDR3 sequence reads: CASRELISGNTIYF. DNA of the CDR3: TGTGCCAGTCGGGAGCTGATCTCTGGAAACACCATATATTTT.

This clone was observed once. V and J are TRBV4-2 and TRBJ2-2, with a tentative D call TRBD1 (5 bases). The CDR3 sequence is 16 residues long. Germline CDR1 LGHNA, CDR2 YNFKEQ. V dropped 1 base and J dropped 5 bases, with 14 bases sitting between them. CDR3 protein: CASSQVWQGRTGELFF. For the CDR3, the DNA is TGTGCCAGCAGCCAAGTGTGGCAGGGTAGGACCGGGGAGCTGTTTTTT.

This clone came up a few times. V usage is TRBV6-1 and J usage is TRBJ1-2; D gene unclear. The CDR3 covers 14 residues. V was trimmed by 0 bases and J by 4 bases, leaving 9 bases between them. Per germline, CDR1 MNHNS and CDR2 SASEGT. The CDR3 loop reads CASSEASGGYGYTF. The CDR3 coding sequence is TGTGCCAGCAGTGAAGCATCGGGTGGCTATGGCTACACCTTC.

This chain connects TRBV5-4 to TRBJ1-2; TRBD1 matches 7 bases. The V and J ends lost 4 bases and 8 bases, in that order; junction bases with no gene match: 8. Germline values: CDR1 SGHNT, CDR2 YYREEE (reference sequence). The CDR3 runs 13 residues. The CDR3 protein is CASSQDRTRGYTF. For the CDR3, the DNA is TGTGCCAGCAGCCAGGACAGGACTAGGGGCTACACCTTC.

The chain has TRBV28 and TRBJ1-1; D gene uncertain. CDR3 size: 13 residues. Looked up from germline, CDR1 is MDHEN and CDR2 is SYDVKM. The ends were cut back, 5 bases at V and 8 bases at J, with 15 bases in the middle. CDR3 in DNA: TGTGCCAGCAGTCCTTCGGGAGCCAGGGAAGCTTTCTTT. Translated: CASSPSGAREAFF.